Detailed here is one T cell receptor (beta chain). The data were taken from a study of blood T cell repertoires in COVID-19. The CDR3 extends over 15 amino acids. Germline CDR1 and CDR2: MNHEY and SVGEGT. V lost 5 bases, J lost 3 bases, and 14 bases lay in between. Original processing methods: Quantification of nucleated cells was approximated via reference gene primer amplification. This table comes from immunoSEQ multiplex PCR, and its TCRdb copy is limited to in-frame clones, with some not included. That table gives V, J and clone size, and the DNA gave D and trimming. The table lists fewer than 350,000 clones, around 90% of them singletons.

The clonotype originates from a young woman who had recovered from COVID-19. The rearrangement uses TRBV6-2 or TRBV6-3 and TRBJ1-5; D might be TRBD1 (5 bases). The sequenced sample was PBMCs or T cells enriched from blood (not recorded which). The CDR3 bases are TGTGCCAGCAGTACGGCAAGGGGATTCAATCAGCCCCAGCATTTT. The encoded protein is CASSTARGFNQPQHF.